The TCR beta chain under discussion was sequenced for a study of STAT3 mutations in large granular lymphocyte leukemia. Study overall: Among longitudinally sequenced T-LGLL patients, roughly half had canonical activating STAT3 mutations detected.

Study outcomes and limitations: At least one immunodominant TCR beta clonotype appeared in every T-cell large granular lymphocyte leukemia patient.

The protocol was immunoSEQ multiplex PCR, while the TCRdb copy is restricted to in-frame clones and leaves out a portion. The repertoire has under 25,000 clones, about 90% of them found once; the top ten carry 45%. In regard to this clone: Its antigen is currently unknown. One end of the junction does not line up with germline, which may come from a read error.

CDR1 is SGHRS, CDR2 YFSETQ, per germline. This CDR3 contains 13 residues. V usage is TRBV5-1 and J usage is TRBJ1-2, with D possibly TRBD1 on 5 matching bases. The material sequenced was peripheral blood mononuclear cells. The sequence was collected from a man aged 60 to 75 with T-cell large granular lymphocyte leukemia. Some clones in this sample may be carry-over from other donors' samples. Written as DNA, the CDR3 is TGCGCCAGCAGCTTGGTGGGGACCGACAATATAGTCTTC. It is translated as CASSLVGTDNIVF.